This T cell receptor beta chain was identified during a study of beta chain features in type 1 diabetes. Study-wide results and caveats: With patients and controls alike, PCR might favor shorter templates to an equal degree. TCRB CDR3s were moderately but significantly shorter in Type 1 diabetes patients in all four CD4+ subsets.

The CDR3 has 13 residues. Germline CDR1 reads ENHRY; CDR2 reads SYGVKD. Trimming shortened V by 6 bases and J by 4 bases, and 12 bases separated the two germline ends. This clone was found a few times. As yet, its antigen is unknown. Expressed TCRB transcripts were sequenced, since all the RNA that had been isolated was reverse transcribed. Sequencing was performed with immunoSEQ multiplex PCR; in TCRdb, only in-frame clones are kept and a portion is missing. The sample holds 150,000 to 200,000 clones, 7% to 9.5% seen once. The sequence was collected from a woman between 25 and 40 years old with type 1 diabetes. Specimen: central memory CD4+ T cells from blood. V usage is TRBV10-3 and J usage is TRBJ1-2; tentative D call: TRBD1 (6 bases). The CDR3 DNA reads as TGTGCCATCAGGACAGGAGCTACCTATGGCTACACCTTC. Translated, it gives CAIRTGATYGYTF.